This TCR beta chain came from a study of PD-L1 blockade in urothelial cancer. Measured with immunoSEQ multiplex PCR; TCRdb has only the in-frame clones, and not every one. The sample lists about 76,000 clones, approximately 90% occurring once. Germline CDR1 reads MDHEN; CDR2 reads SYDVKM. This CDR3 is 15 amino acids long. Deletions cut 2 bases from V and 0 bases from J, with 8 bases between. The time point was: peripheral blood 6 weeks after treatment start. The clonotype was recovered from a woman older than 75 with urothelial cancer. The chain employs TRBV28 and TRBJ2-1; D may be TRBD2 (5 bases). The sequencing here drew on PBMCs, taken around atezolizumab (anti-PD-L1) treatment. CDR3 amino acids: CASSLVGSSYNEQFF. CDR3 nucleotide sequence: TGTGCCAGCAGTTTAGTGGGGAGCTCCTACAATGAGCAGTTCTTC.